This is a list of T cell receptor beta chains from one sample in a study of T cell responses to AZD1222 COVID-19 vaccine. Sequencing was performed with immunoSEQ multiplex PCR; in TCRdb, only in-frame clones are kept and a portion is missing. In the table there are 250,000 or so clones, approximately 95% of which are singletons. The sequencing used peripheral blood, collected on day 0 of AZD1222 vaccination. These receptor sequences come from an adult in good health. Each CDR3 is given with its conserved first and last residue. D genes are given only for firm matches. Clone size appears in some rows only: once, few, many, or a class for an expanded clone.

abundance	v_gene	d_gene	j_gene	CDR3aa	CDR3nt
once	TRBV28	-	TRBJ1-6	CASSLLGRRPLHF	TGTGCCAGCAGTTTATTGGGCCGGAGACCCCTCCACTTT
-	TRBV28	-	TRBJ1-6	CASSGRSSYNSPLHF	TGTGCCAGCAGCGGAAGGAGCTCCTATAATTCACCCCTCCACTTT
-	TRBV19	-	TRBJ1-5	CASSIQGRGQPQHF	TGTGCCAGTAGTATTCAGGGACGGGGTCAGCCCCAGCATTTT
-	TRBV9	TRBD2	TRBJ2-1	CASSVSSGGHNEQFF	TGTGCCAGCAGCGTTTCTAGCGGGGGACACAATGAGCAGTTCTTC
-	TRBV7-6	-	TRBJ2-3	CASSTRSGTDTQYF	TGTGCCAGCAGCACAAGGTCGGGCACAGATACGCAGTATTTT
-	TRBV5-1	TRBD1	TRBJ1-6	CASSLGQGNSPLHF	TGCGCCAGCAGCTTGGGACAGGGGAATTCACCCCTCCACTTT
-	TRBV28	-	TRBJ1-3	CASRLIPGRNSGNTIYF	TGTGCCAGCAGGCTGATACCGGGTCGAAATTCGGGAAACACCATATATTTT
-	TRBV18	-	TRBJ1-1	CASSNGGKDTEAFF	TGTGCCAGCTCAAACGGGGGCAAGGACACTGAAGCTTTCTTT
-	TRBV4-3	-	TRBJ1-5	CASSQGVHDQPQHF	TGCGCCAGCAGCCAAGGGGTTCACGATCAGCCCCAGCATTTT
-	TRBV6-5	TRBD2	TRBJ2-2	CASGNSGNRRELFF	TGTGCCAGCGGGAATAGCGGGAATCGCCGGGAGCTGTTTTTT
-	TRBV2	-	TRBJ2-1	CASSERQGDDEQFF	TGTGCCAGCAGTGAAAGGCAGGGCGACGATGAGCAGTTCTTC
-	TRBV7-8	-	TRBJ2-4	CASSITRDPIYQYF	TGTGCCAGCAGCATAACTCGGGACCCCATCTACCAGTACTTC
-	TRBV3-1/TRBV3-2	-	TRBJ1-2	CASSHSYGYTF	TGTGCCAGCAGCCATAGTTATGGCTACACCTTC
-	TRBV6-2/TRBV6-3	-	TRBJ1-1	CASSALAKNTEAFF	TGTGCCAGCAGTGCTTTGGCTAAGAACACTGAAGCTTTCTTT